Following are 32 T cell receptor beta chains from one sample sequenced in a study of spatial heterogeneity in lung cancer. For these receptors, no antigen is known. Time point meaning: sample taken at primary tumor resection. Study-level findings and limits: Tumor mutation counts were tracked by expanded intratumoral alpha and beta TCR counts.

TCRdb reprocessed the 5' RACE reads with MiXCR, giving one entry per CDR3 protein. The table shows 15,000 to 20,000 distinct CDR3 sequences, with 6.5% occurring only once. Sequenced material: lung tumor tissue, taken at surgery. The receptor set was obtained from a female donor with early-stage non-small cell lung cancer.

This clonotype was recorded at least ten times. The chain is built from TRBV21-1 and TRBJ2-7. TRBV21-1 counts as a pseudogene. The CDR3 covers 8 residues. The CDR3 protein is CASSIEFF. CDR3 sequence (DNA): TGTGCCAGCAGCATAGAGTTCTTC.

This chain links TRBV7-6 with TRBJ2-1; TRBD2 is a possible D gene (5 bases). CDR1 SGHVS and CDR2 FNYEAQ come from the germline V gene. The germline V and J ends were trimmed by 5 bases and 6 bases, with 14 bases remaining between them. The CDR3 is made up of 14 amino acids. Written as DNA, the CDR3 is TGTGCCAGCAGCACATCACCCGGACTCAATGAGCAGTTCTTC. It translates to CASSTSPGLNEQFF.

In its sample, this clonotype was seen many times. The V gene is TRBV7-2, the J gene TRBJ1-3; tentative D call: TRBD1 (6 bases). This CDR3 region has 15 residues. The V end lost 5 bases, the J end lost 0 bases, and 11 bases lay between the germline ends. Per the germline V gene, CDR1 is SGHTA and CDR2 is FQGNSA. CDR3 sequence (DNA): TGTGCCAGCAGCCCAAGGGGGAGCTCTGGAAACACCATATATTTT. Protein product: CASSPRGSSGNTIYF.

This clonotype occurred many times. The chain uses TRBV7-3 and TRBJ2-1; TRBD2 agrees at 12 bases. The V gene end was trimmed by 5 bases and the J gene end by 8 bases; junction bases not matched to a gene: 7. This CDR3 region has 15 residues. Per germline, CDR1 SGHTA and CDR2 FQGTGA. CDR3 nucleotides: TGTGCCAGCAGCCAGACTAGCGGGAGTTCCCATGAGCAGTTCTTC. Translation gives CASSQTSGSSHEQFF.

In its sample, this clonotype was seen many times. V usage is TRBV9 and J usage is TRBJ1-3; D not resolved. V lost 0 bases, J lost 1 base, and 11 bases lay in between. The CDR3 is made up of 16 amino acids. The germline V gene has CDR1 SGDLS and CDR2 YYNGEE. CDR3: CASSVEARRSGNTIYF. Written as DNA, the CDR3 is TGTGCCAGCAGCGTAGAGGCCAGGCGGTCTGGAAACACCATATATTTT.

The gene calls are TRBV2 and TRBJ2-3; 9 bases fit TRBD2. This CDR3 is built from 15 residues. The V and J ends lost 2 bases and 6 bases, in that order; junction bases with no gene match: 6. Germline V gene lookup returns CDR1 SNHLY and CDR2 FYNNEI. The CDR3 DNA reads TGTGCCAGCAGTGAACGAGCGGGAGGAGCGGATACGCAGTATTTT. Protein product: CASSERAGGADTQYF.

This clonotype was counted many times. The J gene is TRBJ1-1, the V gene TRBV6-5; D possibly corresponds to TRBD1 (5 bases). There are 18 residues in the CDR3. The V end was cut by 7 bases, the J end by 5 bases, with 29 bases between. The germline gives CDR1 MNHEY, CDR2 SVGAGI. DNA for the CDR3: TGTGCCAGCACCTACTCCGCGTCGGGACCCCGGCGGGGGACTGAAGCTTTCTTT. It is translated as CASTYSASGPRRGTEAFF.

By share, this clonotype counts as medium-sized (0.01 to 0.1%). The DNA of the CDR3 is TGTGCCAGCAGTCCCGCGACACGAAACTCTGGAAACACCATATATTTT. This sequence encodes CASSPATRNSGNTIYF. J is TRBJ1-3 and V is TRBV28; D is uncertain. Germline V gene data show CDR1 as MDHEN and CDR2 as SYDVKM. With 5 bases removed from V and 0 bases from J, the gap between germline ends came to 14 bases. CDR3 length: 16 amino acids.

This clonotype was counted many times. The chain has TRBV11-2 and TRBJ2-2, with D perhaps matching TRBD2 (6 bases). The germline V gene has CDR1 SGHAT and CDR2 FQNNGV. V lost 4 bases, J lost 1 base, and 10 bases lay in between. The CDR3 runs to 15 residues. The CDR3 DNA follows: TGTGCCAGCAGCTCGGCGGGGTGGAACACCGGGGAGCTGTTTTTT. It is translated as CASSSAGWNTGELFF.

This clonotype was found many times. The chain is built from TRBV7-2 and TRBJ2-7; 10 bases fit TRBD2. The CDR3 covers 14 residues. Trimming removed 6 bases from V and 5 bases from J; junction bases left unmatched: 7. Germline CDR1 SGHTA, CDR2 FQGNSA. CDR3 amino acids: CASRPSGSRNEQYF. CDR3 nucleotides: TGTGCCAGCAGACCTAGCGGGAGTCGGAACGAGCAGTACTTC.

This clonotype was counted ten times or more. This rearrangement joins TRBV7-2 to TRBJ1-4; D gene unclear. V was clipped by 2 bases and J by 6 bases, with 10 bases between them. CDR3 size: 14 residues. Germline V gene data show CDR1 as SGHTA and CDR2 as FQGNSA. The DNA for the CDR3 is TGTGCCAGCAGCTTATATGGGTCGGATGAAAAACTGTTTTTT. Encoded protein: CASSLYGSDEKLFF.

The chain uses TRBV28 and TRBJ1-3; no reliable D call. Per the germline V gene, CDR1 is MDHEN and CDR2 is SYDVKM. The CDR3 loop spans 11 amino acids. V lost 5 bases to trimming and J lost 11 bases, with 10 bases between them. Here the CDR3 DNA reads TGTGCCAGCAGTACCCCTTCGGCCATATATTTT. This encodes CASSTPSAIYF.

This clonotype was found many times. V usage is TRBV6-6 and J usage is TRBJ2-7; D might be TRBD2 (7 bases). Germline CDR1 reads MNHNY; CDR2 reads SVGAGI (reference sequence). This CDR3 is 14 amino acids long. Trimming shortened V by 10 bases and J by 0 bases, and 16 bases separated the two germline ends. The CDR3 DNA sequence: TGTGCCACAGGGGATAGCGGGCACTCCTACGAGCAGTACTTC. It encodes CATGDSGHSYEQYF.

This clonotype appeared many times. The CDR3 sequence is CASSFPRTSGGTDTQYF. The CDR3 DNA reads TGTGCCAGCAGTTTCCCTAGGACTAGCGGAGGCACAGATACGCAGTATTTT. The rearrangement uses TRBV28 and TRBJ2-3, with 10 bases identical to TRBD2. The CDR3 extends over 17 amino acids. CDR1 MDHEN and CDR2 SYDVKM come from the germline V gene. Losses at the gene ends were 3 bases for V and 1 base for J; bases not matched to a gene: 7.

This clonotype was recorded many times. The rearrangement joins TRBV30 to TRBJ2-3; possible D gene TRBD2, 5 bases. The CDR3 is made up of 13 amino acids. Trimming removed 0 bases at V and 6 bases at J, with 10 bases between. Germline V gene lookup returns CDR1 GTSNPN and CDR2 SVGIG (reference sequence). The CDR3 nucleotides read TGTGCCTGGAGTGTGTCACCGGGGGATACGCAGTATTTT. It specifies CAWSVSPGDTQYF.

This clonotype was observed many times. The chain uses TRBV6-6 and TRBJ2-1, with 8 nucleotides matching TRBD2. Germline CDR1 is MNHNY and CDR2 is SVGAGI (reference sequence). Unmatched junction bases numbered 5, after V lost 3 bases and J lost 7 bases. This CDR3 spans 14 amino acids. This CDR3 reads CASSYRGGWNEQFF. The CDR3 region has the DNA TGTGCCAGCAGTTATCGGGGGGGCTGGAATGAGCAGTTCTTC.

In this sample, this clonotype turned up many times. The CDR3 DNA sequence: TGTGCCACCAGTGATTCTGCAGCCACCTACGAGCAGTACTTC. This gives the protein CATSDSAATYEQYF. This chain connects TRBV24-1 to TRBJ2-7, with D hard to call. CDR3 length equals 14 residues. Germline loops: CDR1 KGHDR, CDR2 SFDVKD. Trimming removed 2 bases from V and 2 bases from J, with 9 bases in between.

Of note for this clonotype: It may be a read error: a sequence one base away is much more abundant. The V and J genes are TRBV20-1 and TRBJ2-1, with TRBD1 identical over 8 bases. Germline CDR1 DFQATT, CDR2 SNEGSKA (reference sequence). The CDR3 extends over 12 amino acids. Trimming at V came to 2 bases and at J to 9 bases, leaving 3 bases not matched to a gene. Here the CDR3 DNA reads TGCAGTGCTAGAAGAGGGACAGGTGAGCAGTTCTTC. Amino acid sequence: CSARRGTGEQFF.

This clonotype has at least ten counts. The CDR3 sequence is CASSQHLNRGLFTGELFF. The DNA for the CDR3 is TGCGCCAGCAGTCAACACCTCAACCGGGGACTCTTCACCGGGGAGCTGTTTTTT. The rearrangement uses TRBV23-1 and TRBJ2-2, with D maybe TRBD2 (6 bases). TRBV23-1 is marked as an open reading frame, function uncertain. Trimming removed 2 bases at V and 4 bases at J, with 20 bases between. This CDR3 is 18 amino acids long.

Ten or more counts support this clonotype. CDR3 sequence: CASSLQGSTEAFF. The CDR3, as DNA: TGTGCCAGCAGCTTACAGGGGAGCACTGAAGCTTTCTTT. This chain uses TRBV7-9 with TRBJ1-1; D perhaps matches TRBD1 (6 bases). This CDR3 has 13 amino acids. The V end was cut by 2 bases, the J end by 4 bases, with 8 bases between. CDR1 and CDR2 (germline): SEHNR, FQNEAQ (reference sequence).

This clonotype has at least ten counts. The genes are TRBV29-1 and TRBJ1-2, with D perhaps matching TRBD1 (5 bases). V was pared by 7 bases and J by 8 bases, with 14 bases between. CDR3 size: 11 residues. Germline V lookup: CDR1 SQVTM, CDR2 ANQGSEA. CDR3 nucleotides: TGCAGCGCAGTCAGGGTAGAAGGCTACACCTTC. Residues: CSAVRVEGYTF.

By proportion, this clonotype is large (0.1 to 1%). This chain uses TRBV12-5 with TRBJ1-5; tentatively, D is TRBD1 (6 bases). In germline, CDR1 is LGHNT, CDR2 FRNRAP. V was cut by 3 bases and J by 0 bases, with 24 bases left in between. The CDR3 consists of 20 residues. The CDR3 region is CASGLTLGGRAYISNQPQHF. DNA of the CDR3: TGTGCTAGTGGTTTAACCTTGGGGGGCAGGGCATACATTAGCAATCAGCCCCAGCATTTT.

This clonotype was observed many times. The V gene is TRBV6-2 or TRBV6-3, the J gene TRBJ2-3; TRBD2 matches 11 bases. Trimming took 6 bases from V and 6 from J; bases not matched to a gene: 5. The CDR3 spans 14 residues. Per the germline V gene, CDR1 is MNHEY and CDR2 is SVGEGT. The CDR3 loop is CASRDSSGRDTQYF. For the CDR3, the DNA is TGTGCCAGCAGAGACTCTAGCGGGAGGGATACGCAGTATTTT.

This clonotype was found many times. The V and J genes are TRBV13 and TRBJ2-7; D is unclear. Germline V gene sequence: CDR1 PRHDT, CDR2 FYEKMQ (reference sequence). The CDR3 spans 15 residues. Trimming took 5 bases from V and 3 from J, leaving 17 bases between them. The CDR3 region has the DNA TGTGCCAGCAGCGGAGTCGGGCAGACCTACTACGAGCAGTACTTC. Protein product: CASSGVGQTYYEQYF. Combining the CDR3 with reference TRBV13 and TRBJ2-7 gives the whole variable domain AAGVIQSPRHLIKEKRETATLKCYPIPRHDTVYWYQQGPGQDPQFLISFYEKMQSDKGSIPDRFSAQQFSDYHSELNMSSLELGDSALYFCASSGVGQTYYEQYFGPGTRLTVT.

This clonotype was found many times. The chain employs TRBV18 and TRBJ2-7, with D maybe TRBD1 (7 bases). V lost 3 bases, J lost 1 base, and 16 bases lay in between. The V gene's germline CDR1 is KGHSH and CDR2 LQKENI. This CDR3 is built from 16 residues. In DNA, the CDR3 is TGTGCCAGCTCACCGGGACTCGGGACAGCGTCCTACGAGCAGTACTTC. Amino acids: CASSPGLGTASYEQYF.

This clonotype was found many times. The chain employs TRBV24-1 and TRBJ2-4; 7 nucleotides agree with TRBD2. This CDR3 comprises 15 residues. V was pared by 3 bases and J by 3 bases, with 4 bases of the junction left unmatched. The V gene's germline CDR1 is KGHDR and CDR2 SFDVKD. CDR3 in DNA: TGTGCCACCAGTGATCTAGCGGATAACAAAAACATTCAGTACTTC. It specifies CATSDLADNKNIQYF.

The chain carries TRBV9 and TRBJ2-1; D may be TRBD2 (6 bases). The CDR3 sequence is 13 residues long. Germline values: CDR1 SGDLS, CDR2 YYNGEE. V was clipped by 3 bases and J by 6 bases, with 10 bases between them. The CDR3 DNA sequence: TGTGCCAGCAGCGCTGGGGGGACCAATGAGCAGTTCTTC. This translates into CASSAGGTNEQFF.

This clonotype was recorded many times. The chain carries TRBV20-1 and TRBJ2-1; D is perhaps TRBD2 (6 bases). Germline CDR1 and CDR2: DFQATT and SNEGSKA (reference sequence). The ends were cut back, 5 bases at V and 7 bases at J, with 9 bases in the middle. The CDR3 has 11 amino acids. Written as DNA, the CDR3 is TGCAGTGCTGGGGGGAATAATGAGCAGTTCTTC. Translated: CSAGGNNEQFF.

This clonotype was observed at least ten times. J is TRBJ2-5 and V is TRBV20-1; maybe TRBD2 (5 bases). CDR1 is DFQATT and CDR2 is SNEGSKA in the germline V gene (reference sequence). The CDR3 is made up of 17 amino acids. This CDR3 reads CTPRTPKAGLLPETQYF. CDR3 nucleotide sequence: TGCACCCCTAGAACACCTAAGGCGGGCCTCTTGCCCGAGACCCAGTACTTC.

CDR3 region: CSASPSGRVAETQYF. Written as DNA, the CDR3 is TGCAGTGCTAGTCCTAGCGGGAGGGTTGCAGAGACCCAGTACTTC. This chain connects TRBV20-1 to TRBJ2-5, with 12 bases aligning to TRBD2. Germline CDR1 DFQATT, CDR2 SNEGSKA (reference sequence). The CDR3 runs 15 residues. V lost 3 bases and J lost 4; bases outside the gene matches: 6.

This clonotype was detected ten times or more. The chain combines TRBV12-3 or TRBV12-4 with TRBJ2-4; weak D call: TRBD2 (6 bases). Trimming left V 2 bases short and J 4 bases short, with 12 bases between. The CDR3 spans 15 residues. CDR3 residues: CASSLILAKKNIQYF. Written as DNA, the CDR3 is TGTGCCAGCAGTTTAATTCTAGCGAAAAAAAACATTCAGTACTTC.

In this sample, this clonotype turned up many times. V usage is TRBV28 and J usage is TRBJ1-5; the D is unclear. Per the germline V gene, CDR1 is MDHEN and CDR2 is SYDVKM. V was clipped by 6 bases and J by 0 bases, with 12 bases between them. The CDR3 contains 15 residues. CDR3 bases: TGTGCCAGCAGGCGCGGGCAATATAGCAATCAGCCCCAGCATTTT. Translation gives CASRRGQYSNQPQHF.